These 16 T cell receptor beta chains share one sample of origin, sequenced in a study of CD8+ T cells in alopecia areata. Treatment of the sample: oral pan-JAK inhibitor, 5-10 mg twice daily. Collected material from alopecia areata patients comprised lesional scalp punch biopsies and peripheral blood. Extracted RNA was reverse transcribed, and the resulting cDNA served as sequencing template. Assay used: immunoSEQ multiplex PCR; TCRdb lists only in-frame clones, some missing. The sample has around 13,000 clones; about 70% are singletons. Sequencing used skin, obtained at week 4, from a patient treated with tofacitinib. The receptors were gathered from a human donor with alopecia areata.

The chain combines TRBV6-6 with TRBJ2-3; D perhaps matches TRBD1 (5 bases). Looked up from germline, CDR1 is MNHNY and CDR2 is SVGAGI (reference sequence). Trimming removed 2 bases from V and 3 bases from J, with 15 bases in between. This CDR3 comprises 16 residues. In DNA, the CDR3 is TGTGCCAGCAGTTACCTAATAGGGCAGGGAACAGATACGCAGTATTTT. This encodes CASSYLIGQGTDTQYF.

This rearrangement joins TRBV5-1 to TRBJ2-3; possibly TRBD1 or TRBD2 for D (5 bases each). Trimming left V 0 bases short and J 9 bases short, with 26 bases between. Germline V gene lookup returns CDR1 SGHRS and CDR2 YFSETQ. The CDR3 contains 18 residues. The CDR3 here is CASSLALRTLAFAGTQYF. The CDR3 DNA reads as TGCGCCAGCAGCTTGGCTCTAAGGACTCTAGCCTTCGCAGGGACGCAGTATTTT.

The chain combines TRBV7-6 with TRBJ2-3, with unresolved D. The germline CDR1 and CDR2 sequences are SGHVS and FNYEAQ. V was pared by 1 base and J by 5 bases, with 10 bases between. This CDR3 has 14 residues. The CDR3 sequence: CASSLDRAGDTQYF. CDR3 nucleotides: TGTGCCAGCAGCTTAGATCGGGCAGGAGATACGCAGTATTTT.

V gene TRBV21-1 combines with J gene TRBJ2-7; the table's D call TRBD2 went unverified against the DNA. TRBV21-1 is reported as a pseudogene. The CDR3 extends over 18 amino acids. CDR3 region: CASSKACLRRAGRREQYF. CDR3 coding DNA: TGTGCCAGCAGCAAAGCGTGTCTACGAAGAGCGGGGAGGCGCGAGCAGTACTTC.

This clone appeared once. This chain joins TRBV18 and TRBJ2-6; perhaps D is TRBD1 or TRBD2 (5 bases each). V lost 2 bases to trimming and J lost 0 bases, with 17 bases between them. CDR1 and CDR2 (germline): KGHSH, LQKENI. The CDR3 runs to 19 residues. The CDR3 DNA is TGTGCCAGCTCACCAAGCTGGGGACGGCCCCTCTCTGGGGCCAACGTCCTGACTTTC. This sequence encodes CASSPSWGRPLSGANVLTF.

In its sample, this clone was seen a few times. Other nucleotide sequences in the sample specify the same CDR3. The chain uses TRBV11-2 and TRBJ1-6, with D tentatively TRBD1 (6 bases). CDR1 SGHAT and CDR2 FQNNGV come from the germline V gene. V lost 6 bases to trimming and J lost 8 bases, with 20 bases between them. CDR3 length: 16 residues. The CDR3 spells CASSSGEGGYYSPLHF. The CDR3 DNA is TGTGCCAGCAGTTCCGGAGAGGGGGGGTATTATTCACCCCTCCACTTT.

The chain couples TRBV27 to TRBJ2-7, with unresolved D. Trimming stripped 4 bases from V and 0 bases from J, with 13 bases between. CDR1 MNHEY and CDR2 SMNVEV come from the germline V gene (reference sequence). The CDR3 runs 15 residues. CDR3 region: CASSSYLGPSYEQYF. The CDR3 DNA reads TGTGCCAGCAGTTCCTACTTGGGTCCCTCCTACGAGCAGTACTTC.

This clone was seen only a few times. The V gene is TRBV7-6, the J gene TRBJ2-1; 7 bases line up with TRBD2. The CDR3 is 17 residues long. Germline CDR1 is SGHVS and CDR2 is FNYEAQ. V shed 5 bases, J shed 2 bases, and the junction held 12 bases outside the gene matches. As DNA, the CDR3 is TGTGCCAGCAGCCGGAAGAGGGAGCGGGGTACCTACAATGAGCAGTTCTTC. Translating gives CASSRKRERGTYNEQFF. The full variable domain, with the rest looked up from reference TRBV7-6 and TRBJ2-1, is GAGVSQSPRYKVTKRGQDVALRCDPISGHVSLYWYRQALGQGPEFLTYFNYEAQQDKSGLPNDRFSAERPEGSISTLTIQRTEQRDSAMYRCASSRKRERGTYNEQFFGPGTRLTVL.

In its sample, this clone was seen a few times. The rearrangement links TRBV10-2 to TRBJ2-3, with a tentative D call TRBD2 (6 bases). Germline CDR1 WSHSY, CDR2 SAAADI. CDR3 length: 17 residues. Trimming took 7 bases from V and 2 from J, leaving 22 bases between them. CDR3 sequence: CASKRTGTAEITDTQYF. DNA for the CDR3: TGCGCCAGCAAGCGAACCGGGACTGCTGAGATCACAGATACGCAGTATTTT.

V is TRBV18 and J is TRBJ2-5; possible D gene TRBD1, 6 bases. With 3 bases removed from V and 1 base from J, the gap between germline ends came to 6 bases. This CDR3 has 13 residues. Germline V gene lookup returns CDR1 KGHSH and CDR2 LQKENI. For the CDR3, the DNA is TGTGCCAGCTCACCGGACAGCCAAGAGACCCAGTACTTC. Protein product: CASSPDSQETQYF. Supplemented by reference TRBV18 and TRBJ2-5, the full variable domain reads NAGVMQNPRHLVRRRGQEARLRCSPMKGHSHVYWYRQLPEEGLKFMVYLQKENIIDESGMPKERFSAEFPKEGPSILRIQQVVRGDSAAYFCASSPDSQETQYFGPGTRLLVL.

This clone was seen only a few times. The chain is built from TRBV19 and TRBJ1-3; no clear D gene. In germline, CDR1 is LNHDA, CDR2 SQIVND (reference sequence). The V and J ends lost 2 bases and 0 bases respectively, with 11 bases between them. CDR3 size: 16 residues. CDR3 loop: CASSIRGSGSGNTIYF. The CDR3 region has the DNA TGTGCCAGTAGTATACGAGGGTCGGGCTCTGGAAACACCATATATTTT.

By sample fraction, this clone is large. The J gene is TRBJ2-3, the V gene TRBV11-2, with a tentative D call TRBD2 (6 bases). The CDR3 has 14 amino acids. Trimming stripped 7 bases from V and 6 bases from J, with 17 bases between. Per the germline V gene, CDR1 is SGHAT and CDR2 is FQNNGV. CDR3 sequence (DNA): TGTGCCAGCAAAGAGCGGGTCCTCATGGATACGCAGTATTTT. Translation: CASKERVLMDTQYF.

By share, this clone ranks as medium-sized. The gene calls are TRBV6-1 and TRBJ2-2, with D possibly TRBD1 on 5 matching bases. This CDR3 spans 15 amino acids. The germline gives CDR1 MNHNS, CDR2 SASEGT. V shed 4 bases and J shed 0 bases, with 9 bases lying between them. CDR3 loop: CASSGGHSNTGELFF. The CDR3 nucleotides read TGTGCCAGCAGTGGTGGACACTCGAACACCGGGGAGCTGTTTTTT.

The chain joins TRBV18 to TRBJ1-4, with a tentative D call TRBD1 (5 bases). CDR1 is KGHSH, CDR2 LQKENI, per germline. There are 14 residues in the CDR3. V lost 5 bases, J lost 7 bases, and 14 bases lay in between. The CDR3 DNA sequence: TGTGCCAGCTCATTCAACGGGGGGAGTGAAAAACTGTTTTTT. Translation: CASSFNGGSEKLFF.

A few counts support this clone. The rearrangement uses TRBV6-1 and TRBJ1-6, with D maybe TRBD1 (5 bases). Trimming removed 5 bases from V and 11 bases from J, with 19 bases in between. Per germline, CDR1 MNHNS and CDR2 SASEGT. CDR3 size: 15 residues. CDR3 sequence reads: CASSPGTYLRAPLHF. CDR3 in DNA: TGTGCCAGCAGTCCAGGGACCTACCTGAGGGCACCCCTCCACTTT.

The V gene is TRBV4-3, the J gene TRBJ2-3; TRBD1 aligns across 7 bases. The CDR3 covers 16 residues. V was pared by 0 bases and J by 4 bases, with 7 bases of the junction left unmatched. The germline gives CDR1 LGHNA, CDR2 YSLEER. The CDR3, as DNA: TGCGCCAGCAGCCAAGAACATACCGGGACAGCAGATACGCAGTATTTT. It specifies CASSQEHTGTADTQYF.